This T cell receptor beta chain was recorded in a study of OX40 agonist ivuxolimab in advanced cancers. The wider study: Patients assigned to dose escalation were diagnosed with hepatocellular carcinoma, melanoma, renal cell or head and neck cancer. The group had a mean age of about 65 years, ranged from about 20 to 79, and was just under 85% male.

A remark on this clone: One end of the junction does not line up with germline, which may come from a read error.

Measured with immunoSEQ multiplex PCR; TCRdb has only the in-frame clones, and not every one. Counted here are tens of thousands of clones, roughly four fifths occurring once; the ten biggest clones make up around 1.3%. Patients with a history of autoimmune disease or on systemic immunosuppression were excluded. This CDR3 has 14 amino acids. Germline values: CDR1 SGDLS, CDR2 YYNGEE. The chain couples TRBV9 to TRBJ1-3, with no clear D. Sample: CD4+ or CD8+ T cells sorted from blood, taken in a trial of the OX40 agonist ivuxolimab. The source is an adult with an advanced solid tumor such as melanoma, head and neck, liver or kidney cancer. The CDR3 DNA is TGTGCCAGCAGCGTAACAGACTCTGGAAACGCCATATATTTT. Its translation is CASSVTDSGNAIYF.